This entry features one T cell receptor beta chain sequence. The V and J ends lost 2 bases and 5 bases respectively, with 15 bases between them. Germline CDR1 is SGHTA and CDR2 is FQGNSA. The CDR3 totals 15 residues. These data come from a study of blood T cell repertoires in COVID-19. TCRdb keeps only in-frame clones here, not all; method: immunoSEQ multiplex PCR. The repertoire has 200,000 to 250,000 clones, 75% to 85% of them found once; the top ten carry 4% to 5%. The receptor's source is a woman in her 70s with acute or convalescent COVID-19. The sequencing sample was made of peripheral blood. This rearrangement joins TRBV7-2 to TRBJ2-5; tentative D call: TRBD1 (6 bases). Here the CDR3 DNA reads TGTGCCAGCAGCTTACTCCGTGGACAGACGGAGACCCAGTACTTC. Its protein is CASSLLRGQTETQYF.